These 28 T cell receptor beta chains originate from one sample sequenced in a study of blood T cell repertoires in COVID-19. Repertoires were generated with immunoSEQ multiplex PCR, while TCRdb's copy carries only in-frame clones and drops some. Of some 41,000 clones listed, 90% to 95% are singletons. The specimen was peripheral blood. These TCRs come from a human donor in a cohort sampled during active COVID-19.

The CDR3 nucleotides read TGTGCCATTAACGATCAGGGGGCCACGAACACTGAAGCTTTCTTT. This encodes CAINDQGATNTEAFF. This sequence joins TRBV10-3 and TRBJ1-1; 8 bases line up with TRBD1. After removal of 9 bases from V and 1 base from J, the junction contained 10 bases not matched to a gene. CDR3 size: 15 residues. Germline V CDR1 and CDR2: ENHRY, SYGVKD.

The V and J genes are TRBV18 and TRBJ2-7, with 7 bases matching TRBD2. Germline assignment: CDR1 KGHSH and CDR2 LQKENI. The CDR3 extends over 17 amino acids. Germline trimming cut 3 bases from V and 4 bases from J; bases unmatched to any gene: 15. CDR3 coding DNA: TGTGCCAGCTCACCTTTCAGTTTCGGGGGAGGGAAGTACGAGCAGTACTTC. Translated: CASSPFSFGGGKYEQYF.

The V gene is TRBV5-1, the J gene TRBJ2-3; D might be TRBD1 (9 bases). Looked up from germline, CDR1 is SGHRS and CDR2 is YFSETQ. The CDR3 consists of 15 residues. With 4 bases removed from V and 6 bases from J, the gap between germline ends came to 18 bases. In DNA form, the CDR3 reads TGCGCCAGCAGCCCGGGGGGGACAGGGAGGGATACGCAGTATTTT. This gives the protein CASSPGGTGRDTQYF.

This clone was detected a few times. This chain uses TRBV5-6 with TRBJ2-4; D gene uncertain. This CDR3 comprises 15 residues. Germline loops: CDR1 SGHDT, CDR2 YYEEEE. Trimming pared 1 base from V and 3 bases from J, leaving 11 bases between. In DNA form, the CDR3 reads TGTGCCAGCAGCTTGCCAGGTGCAGTCAAAAACATTCAGTACTTC. Protein sequence: CASSLPGAVKNIQYF.

This chain joins TRBV4-3 and TRBJ1-5; no reliable D call. Germline CDR1 reads LGHNA; CDR2 reads YSLEER. CDR3 length equals 14 residues. V dropped 1 base and J dropped 7 bases, with 11 bases sitting between them. The CDR3 DNA follows: TGCGCCAGCAGCCAAGTAACGGCGCGGCAGCCCCAGCATTTT. Translated, it gives CASSQVTARQPQHF.

The rearrangement joins TRBV15 to TRBJ1-5; TRBD1 matches at 7 bases. V was pared by 5 bases and J by 4 bases, with 5 bases of the junction left unmatched. This CDR3 contains 14 residues. Germline values: CDR1 LNHNV, CDR2 YYDKDF (reference sequence). For the CDR3, the DNA is TGTGCCACCAGCTCCGGGACAGAGAATCAGCCCCAGCATTTT. Its protein is CATSSGTENQPQHF. The whole variable domain, remainder taken from reference TRBV15 and TRBJ1-5, is DAMVIQNPRYQVTQFGKPVTLSCSQTLNHNVMYWYQQKSSQAPKLLFHYYDKDFNNEADTPDNFQSRRPNTSFCFLDIRSPGLGDTAMYLCATSSGTENQPQHFGDGTRLSIL.

The chain has TRBV25-1 and TRBJ1-2, with D maybe TRBD1 (5 bases). The CDR3 covers 14 residues. V was clipped by 1 base and J by 6 bases, with 12 bases between them. CDR1 and CDR2 from the germline V gene are MGHDK and SYGVNS. CDR3 DNA: TGTGCCAGCAGTGAATCGGCAGGGTATAATGGCTACACCTTC. Protein product: CASSESAGYNGYTF.

The rearrangement uses TRBV4-2 and TRBJ2-5; no clear D. This CDR3 is 15 amino acids long. V dropped 1 base and J dropped 1 base, with 10 bases sitting between them. CDR1 and CDR2 from the germline V gene are LGHNA and YNFKEQ. The CDR3 DNA reads TGTGCCAGCAGCCAAGTTTATAACATCCAAGAGACCCAGTACTTC. As protein: CASSQVYNIQETQYF.

This clone appeared once. The chain has TRBV25-1 and TRBJ2-3; TRBD2 agrees at 8 bases. This CDR3 is built from 15 residues. CDR1 is MGHDK and CDR2 is SYGVNS in the germline V gene. The V gene end was trimmed by 3 bases and the J gene end by 2 bases; junction bases not matched to a gene: 4. CDR3 in DNA: TGTGCCAGCAGTGATAGCGGGGCGATCACAGATACGCAGTATTTT. Translated: CASSDSGAITDTQYF. Full variable domain (missing parts from reference TRBV25-1 and TRBJ2-3): EADIYQTPRYLVIGTGKKITLECSQTMGHDKMYWYQQDPGMELHLIHYSYGVNSTEKGDLSSESTVSRIRTEHFPLTLESARPSHTSQYLCASSDSGAITDTQYFGPGTRLTVL.

The rearrangement links TRBV4-1 to TRBJ1-1; tentatively, D is TRBD1 (5 bases). Germline values: CDR1 MGHRA, CDR2 YSYEKL. Trimming removed 1 base from V and 3 bases from J, with 9 bases in between. CDR3 length: 14 residues. The CDR3, as DNA: TGCGCCAGCAGCCAAGGCGGGGCTGACACTGAAGCTTTCTTT. Translation gives CASSQGGADTEAFF.

This clone was seen just once. This chain joins TRBV6-5 and TRBJ2-1; weak D call: TRBD1 (6 bases). The CDR3 is 15 residues long. V was trimmed by 6 bases and J by 2 bases, leaving 14 bases between them. Germline V gene data show CDR1 as MNHEY and CDR2 as SVGAGI. In DNA form, the CDR3 reads TGTGCCAGCAGCCCCCAGACAGGTCCCTACAATGAGCAGTTCTTC. It translates to CASSPQTGPYNEQFF.

The V and J genes are TRBV6-2 or TRBV6-3 and TRBJ1-5; D uncertain. The CDR3 runs 15 residues. V lost 6 bases, J lost 0 bases, and 12 bases lay in between. Per germline, CDR1 MNHEY and CDR2 SVGEGT. CDR3 coding DNA: TGTGCCAGCAGCGAGGGCACAGTTAGCAATCAGCCCCAGCATTTT. It yields the protein CASSEGTVSNQPQHF.

The chain joins TRBV29-1 to TRBJ2-7; TRBD2 agrees at 9 bases. V gave up 5 bases and J gave up 3 bases; unmatched junction bases: 5. The CDR3 consists of 13 residues. CDR1 SQVTM and CDR2 ANQGSEA come from the germline V gene. The CDR3 reads CSVTGGRGYEQYF. The CDR3, as DNA: TGCAGCGTTACAGGCGGGAGGGGCTACGAGCAGTACTTC.

CDR3 sequence reads: CASSFISDQPQHF. In nucleotides, the CDR3 is TGTGCCAGCAGTTTTATCAGCGATCAGCCCCAGCATTTT. The chain couples TRBV12-3 or TRBV12-4 to TRBJ1-5; D ambiguous. Trimming shortened V by 3 bases and J by 5 bases, and 8 bases separated the two germline ends. The length of the CDR3 is 13 residues.

The chain is built from TRBV11-2 and TRBJ2-7; TRBD1 is a possible D gene (5 bases). The V end lost 5 bases, the J end lost 2 bases, and 16 bases lay between the germline ends. CDR1 and CDR2 (germline): SGHAT, FQNNGV. The CDR3 loop spans 15 amino acids. This chain's CDR3 is CASSQNDSPPYEQYF. Written as DNA, the CDR3 is TGTGCCAGCAGCCAAAATGACAGTCCTCCCTACGAGCAGTACTTC.

This chain joins TRBV2 and TRBJ2-7; D is possibly TRBD1 (5 bases). Trimming pared 8 bases from V and 6 bases from J, leaving 14 bases between. CDR3 size: 12 residues. CDR1 is SNHLY, CDR2 FYNNEI, per germline. The CDR3: CASREQESEQYF. CDR3 nucleotide sequence: TGTGCCAGCCGAGAACAGGAATCCGAGCAGTACTTC.

The chain uses TRBV5-4 and TRBJ2-7; D may be TRBD1 (6 bases). Trimming stripped 0 bases from V and 0 bases from J, with 7 bases between. Germline-derived CDR1 and CDR2 are SGHNT and YYREEE (reference sequence). This CDR3 is 14 amino acids long. Written as DNA, the CDR3 is TGTGCCAGCAGCTTGGGGGGGCACTCCTACGAGCAGTACTTC. Its translation: CASSLGGHSYEQYF. Variable domain in full (rest from reference TRBV5-4 and TRBJ2-7): ETGVTQSPTHLIKTRGQQVTLRCSSQSGHNTVSWYQQALGQGPQFIFQYYREEENGRGNFPPRFSGLQFPNYSSELNVNALELDDSALYLCASSLGGHSYEQYFGPGTRLTVT.

This chain links TRBV7-3 with TRBJ2-5; 8 nucleotides agree with TRBD2. Germline V gene lookup returns CDR1 SGHTA and CDR2 FQGTGA. This CDR3 is 15 amino acids long. Trimming took 2 bases from V and 5 from J; bases not matched to a gene: 7. The CDR3 DNA follows: TGTGCCAGCAGCTTATTTGGAGTAGCGGGGGAGACCCAGTACTTC. It encodes CASSLFGVAGETQYF.

This chain uses TRBV5-1 with TRBJ2-2; D uncertain. Trimming left V 2 bases short and J 1 base short, with 6 bases between. The CDR3 runs to 14 residues. Germline values: CDR1 SGHRS, CDR2 YFSETQ. The CDR3 here is CASSFRQNTGELFF. The CDR3 DNA sequence: TGCGCCAGCAGCTTCAGACAGAACACCGGGGAGCTGTTTTTT.

The chain carries TRBV9 and TRBJ2-2, with 10 nucleotides matching TRBD2. The junction had 21 bases not matched to a gene; V was cut back by 3 bases and J by 4 bases. Germline assignment: CDR1 SGDLS and CDR2 YYNGEE. This CDR3 has 21 residues. The CDR3 nucleotides read TGTGCCAGCAGCGCCGGGGTGAGGGCTAGCGGGGGAAGGCGGTCCACCGGGGAGCTGTTTTTT. This gives the protein CASSAGVRASGGRRSTGELFF.

V and J are TRBV5-1 and TRBJ2-3, with 11 bases identical to TRBD2. Germline values: CDR1 SGHRS, CDR2 YFSETQ. V lost 5 bases to trimming and J lost 6 bases; unmatched junction nucleotides: 8. The CDR3 consists of 15 residues. The CDR3 bases are TGCGCCAGCAGGGGAACTAGCGGGAGTATTGATACGCAGTATTTT. Its translation: CASRGTSGSIDTQYF.

Only one count was recorded for this clone. The V and J genes are TRBV28 and TRBJ2-5, with TRBD1 identical over 9 bases. Germline CDR1 MDHEN, CDR2 SYDVKM. The CDR3 consists of 14 residues. J was trimmed by 4 bases and V by 6 bases; bases with no gene match: 6. This CDR3 reads CASRDTGGAETQYF. CDR3 in DNA: TGTGCCAGCAGGGACACAGGGGGCGCAGAGACCCAGTACTTC.

Written as DNA, the CDR3 is TGTGCCAGTAGCCAAACCGGACAGGGTGACTATGGCTACACCTTC. Translating gives CASSQTGQGDYGYTF. The gene calls are TRBV19 and TRBJ1-2; 8 nucleotides match TRBD1. V shed 6 bases, J shed 3 bases, and the junction held 9 bases outside the gene matches. CDR3 length: 15 amino acids. Germline CDR1 is LNHDA and CDR2 is SQIVND (reference sequence).

The chain is built from TRBV6-2 or TRBV6-3 and TRBJ2-7; 7 bases are a match to TRBD1. Germline assignment: CDR1 MNHEY and CDR2 SVGEGT. This CDR3 contains 13 residues. Trimming took 6 bases from V and 0 from J; bases not matched to a gene: 2. The CDR3 coding sequence is TGTGCCAGCAGCTGGGACAGCTCCTACGAGCAGTACTTC. This gives the protein CASSWDSSYEQYF.

Details on this clone: Other DNA sequences in the sample encode the same CDR3. This chain joins TRBV6-5 and TRBJ1-1, with D possibly being TRBD1 (6 bases). This CDR3 is 13 amino acids long. Deletions cut 8 bases from V and 1 base from J, with 11 bases between. Germline V gives CDR1 MNHEY, CDR2 SVGAGI. CDR3 sequence: CASAWGQNTEAFF. CDR3 nucleotides: TGTGCCAGCGCCTGGGGACAGAACACTGAAGCTTTCTTT.

The J gene is TRBJ2-7, the V gene TRBV27; 11 nucleotides agree with TRBD2. Germline trimming cut 1 base from V and 0 bases from J; bases unmatched to any gene: 2. The CDR3 is made up of 16 amino acids. In germline, CDR1 is MNHEY, CDR2 SMNVEV (reference sequence). The CDR3 nucleotides are TGTGCCAGCAGTTTATTTAGCGGGAGGGCCTCCTACGAGCAGTACTTC. Its translation is CASSLFSGRASYEQYF.

This clone was seen just once. The chain links TRBV9 to TRBJ2-1, with TRBD2 matching over 8 bases. This CDR3 region has 17 residues. The V and J ends lost 3 bases and 7 bases, in that order; junction bases with no gene match: 15. Germline V CDR1 and CDR2: SGDLS, YYNGEE. The CDR3 DNA is TGTGCCAGCAGCGCAAACCTCCTAGCGGGCGTCGCAAATGAGCAGTTCTTC. The encoded protein is CASSANLLAGVANEQFF. The full variable domain, its missing parts supplied by reference TRBV9 and TRBJ2-1, is DSGVTQTPKHLITATGQRVTLRCSPRSGDLSVYWYQQSLDQGLQFLIQYYNGEERAKGNILERFSAQQFPDLHSELNLSSLELGDSALYFCASSANLLAGVANEQFFGPGTRLTVL.

This rearrangement joins TRBV6-2 or TRBV6-3 to TRBJ2-1; weak D call: TRBD1 (6 bases). CDR1 is MNHEY, CDR2 SVGEGT, per germline. CDR3 length: 12 amino acids. V lost 6 bases, J lost 10 bases, and 13 bases lay in between. The CDR3 is CASSNRVLEQFF. The CDR3 DNA follows: TGTGCCAGCAGCAACAGGGTTCTCGAGCAGTTCTTC.